This TCR beta chain was documented in a study of shared clonotypes between healthy human individuals. The study, taken as a whole, reports: Non-shared clonotypes were found to have lower generation probabilities than the clonotypes that were shared by all four of the sorted-subset donors.

Sequencing used immunoSEQ multiplex PCR; TCRdb keeps in-frame clones, though not all of them. Altogether around 1 million clones are present, around three quarters being singletons, with the ten largest covering approximately 1.5%. Memory CD4+ cells were the fraction left after CD45RA+ naive selection. This clone was seen a few times. What it recognizes is unknown. The receptor's source is a man between 18 and 29 years old in good health. Sequenced material: memory CD4+ T cells sorted from blood. Described subset: CD45RA-negative fraction.

CDR3 DNA: TGTGCCAGTAGCGATTTCCGTAGGGGCCTCTACGAGCAGTACTTC. This encodes CASSDFRRGLYEQYF. The J gene is TRBJ2-7, the V gene TRBV19; D is possibly TRBD1 (5 bases). The CDR3 length is 15 residues. The germline V gene has CDR1 LNHDA and CDR2 SQIVND (reference sequence). Trimming removed 6 bases from V and 3 bases from J, with 18 bases in between.